Listed below are T cell receptor beta chains from one sample, sequenced in a study of T-cell memory formation after mild COVID-19. TCRdb re-called the 5' RACE reads with MiXCR, one entry per CDR3 protein. The sample holds 110,000 to 150,000 distinct CDR3 sequences, under 30% seen once. Sample: PBMCs or a T cell subset sorted from them (not recorded which). Source of these receptors: an adult woman who had mild COVID-19 (a few samples of this study predate the infection). Cell type and time point are not known. Each CDR3 is given with its conserved first and last residue. The D gene is left open where the match is weak. Some rows mark clone size as missing; the rest say once, few, many or name a class of expanded clone.

d_call j_call v_call clone_size cdr3_aa cdr3_nt
NA TRBJ2-7 TRBV7-3 few CASSSGGGATYEQYF TGTGCCAGCAGCTCCGGTGGAGGGGCGACCTACGAGCAGTACTTC
TRBD2 TRBJ2-1 TRBV7-9 few CASSSETSGRYNEQFF TGTGCCAGCAGCTCGGAGACTAGCGGGAGATACAATGAGCAGTTCTTC
TRBD2 TRBJ2-7 TRBV4-2 few CASSQVRGGEQYF TGTGCCAGCAGCCAAGTACGGGGGGGCGAGCAGTACTTC
TRBD1 TRBJ2-7 TRBV7-6 NA CASSLAPGQGMIYEQYF TGTGCCAGCAGCTTAGCCCCTGGACAGGGTATGATCTACGAGCAGTACTTC
TRBD2 TRBJ2-7 TRBV7-2 few CASSLAGGTYEQYF TGTGCCAGCAGCTTGGCGGGAGGGACCTACGAGCAGTACTTC
TRBD1 TRBJ1-2 TRBV27 NA CASSPGQGDYGYTF TGTGCCAGCAGTCCCGGACAGGGGGACTATGGCTACACCTTC
NA TRBJ1-4 TRBV15 NA CATSGGGSNEKLFF TGTGCCACCAGCGGCGGGGGGTCTAATGAAAAACTGTTTTTT
TRBD1 TRBJ1-1 TRBV4-1 NA CASSQGGGPMNTEAFF TGCGCCAGCAGCCAAGGAGGGGGCCCCATGAACACTGAAGCTTTCTTT
NA TRBJ1-1 TRBV5-1 once CASTMGGQTEAFF TGCGCCAGCACTATGGGTGGTCAGACTGAAGCTTTCTTT
TRBD2 TRBJ2-1 TRBV7-9 NA CASSRAGDLTGEQFF TGTGCCAGCAGCCGAGCGGGAGATCTCACCGGGGAGCAGTTCTTC
TRBD1 TRBJ1-2 TRBV20-1 NA CSARDWTGPYGYTF TGCAGTGCTAGAGATTGGACAGGGCCCTATGGCTACACCTTC
NA TRBJ1-2 TRBV20-1 few CSARGGPSNYGYTF TGCAGTGCTAGAGGGGGACCTTCTAACTATGGCTACACCTTC
NA TRBJ2-1 TRBV12-3/TRBV12-4 many CASSLSAGRDIYEQFF TGTGCCAGCAGTTTATCTGCGGGTAGGGATATCTATGAGCAGTTCTTC
NA TRBJ1-2 TRBV4-2 few CASSQEGPDGFYGYTF TGTGCCAGCAGCCAAGAAGGTCCCGATGGGTTCTATGGCTACACCTTC
TRBD1 TRBJ2-7 TRBV7-9 few CASSLVGQFYEQYF TGTGCCAGCAGCTTAGTGGGACAGTTCTACGAGCAGTACTTC
TRBD2 TRBJ2-7 TRBV4-2 NA CASSHLAGSTYEQYF TGTGCCAGCAGCCACCTAGCGGGTTCCACTTACGAGCAGTACTTC
NA TRBJ2-7 TRBV11-2 few CASSLDLPGGVEQYF TGTGCCAGCAGCTTAGATCTCCCGGGTGGGGTCGAGCAGTACTTC
TRBD2 TRBJ2-3 TRBV30 NA CAWSPTSGLSTDTQYF TGTGCCTGGAGTCCGACTAGCGGGCTAAGCACAGATACGCAGTATTTT
NA TRBJ2-1 TRBV2 few CASSPGDRPSYNEQFF TGTGCCAGCAGTCCGGGGGACAGACCCTCCTACAATGAGCAGTTCTTC
NA TRBJ2-1 TRBV9 few CASSGWTAGNKSSYNEQFF TGTGCCAGCAGCGGCTGGACCGCGGGGAATAAAAGCTCCTACAATGAGCAGTTCTTC
NA TRBJ1-1 TRBV6-6 few CASSFTFEGGTEAFF TGTGCCAGCAGTTTCACCTTTGAGGGTGGGACTGAAGCTTTCTTT
NA TRBJ2-1 TRBV20-1 few CSAKTGGRRYNEQFF TGCAGTGCAAAGACTGGGGGTCGGCGCTACAATGAGCAGTTCTTC
NA TRBJ2-1 TRBV6-2/TRBV6-3 NA CASSDRAGDNEQFF TGTGCCAGCAGTGACCGGGCCGGGGACAATGAGCAGTTCTTC
NA TRBJ2-5 TRBV6-5 NA CASSTGNTKETQYF TGTGCCAGCAGTACCGGGAATACGAAAGAGACCCAGTACTTC
TRBD1 TRBJ2-2 TRBV24-1 NA CATSDTSRDREVLFGELFF TGTGCCACCAGTGATACGTCCCGGGACAGGGAGGTTTTGTTCGGGGAGCTGTTTTTT
NA TRBJ1-2 TRBV7-6 few CASSPVLSLSVRGYTF TGTGCCAGCAGCCCCGTACTTTCGCTATCCGTGAGGGGCTACACCTTC
TRBD2 TRBJ2-5 TRBV7-8 few CASSLGVAGGETQYF TGTGCCAGCAGCTTAGGGGTAGCGGGAGGGGAGACCCAGTACTTC
TRBD2 TRBJ2-6 TRBV4-3 medium-sized CASSQDGTSSGANVLTF TGCGCCAGCAGCCAAGATGGGACTAGCTCTGGGGCCAACGTCCTGACTTTC
NA TRBJ2-4 TRBV21-1 few CASSKEASGENIQYF TGTGCCAGCAGCAAAGAAGCCAGCGGGGAAAACATTCAGTACTTC
NA TRBJ2-1 TRBV5-4 NA CASSLGGAGNEQFF TGTGCCAGCAGCTTAGGGGGGGCGGGCAATGAGCAGTTCTTC
NA TRBJ2-2 TRBV30 NA CAWSTSNTGELFF TGTGCCTGGAGTACCTCGAACACCGGGGAGCTGTTTTTT
NA TRBJ2-1 TRBV6-2/TRBV6-3 NA CASSYVAGPYNEQFF TGTGCCAGCAGTTACGTGGCGGGACCTTACAATGAGCAGTTCTTC
TRBD1 TRBJ2-7 TRBV7-9 few CASSLTTGQSSYEQYF TGTGCCAGCAGCTTAACGACAGGGCAGAGCTCCTACGAGCAGTACTTC
NA TRBJ2-7 TRBV11-2 few CAAGTTREQYF TGTGCCGCCGGGACAACTAGGGAGCAGTACTTC
TRBD2 TRBJ2-1 TRBV7-2 NA CASSFGLAGGNEQFF TGTGCCAGCAGTTTCGGACTAGCGGGTGGGAATGAGCAGTTCTTC
TRBD2 TRBJ2-5 TRBV6-2/TRBV6-3 NA CASSYSRASGSGETQYF TGTGCCAGCAGTTACTCGAGAGCTAGCGGGAGTGGAGAGACCCAGTACTTC